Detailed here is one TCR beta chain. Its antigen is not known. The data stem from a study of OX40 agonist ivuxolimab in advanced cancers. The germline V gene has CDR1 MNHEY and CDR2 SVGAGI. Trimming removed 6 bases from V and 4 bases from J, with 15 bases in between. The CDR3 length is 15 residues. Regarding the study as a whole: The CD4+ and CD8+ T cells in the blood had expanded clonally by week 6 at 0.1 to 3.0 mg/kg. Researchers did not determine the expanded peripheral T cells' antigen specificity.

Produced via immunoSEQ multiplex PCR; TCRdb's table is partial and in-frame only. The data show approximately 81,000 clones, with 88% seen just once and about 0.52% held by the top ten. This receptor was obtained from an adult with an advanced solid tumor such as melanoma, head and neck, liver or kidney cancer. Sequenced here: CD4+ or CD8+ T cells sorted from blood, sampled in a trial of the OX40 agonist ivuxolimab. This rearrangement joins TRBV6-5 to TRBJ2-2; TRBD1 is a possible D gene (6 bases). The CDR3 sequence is CASSRDTTFTGELFF. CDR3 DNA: TGTGCCAGCAGCCGGGACACCACTTTCACCGGGGAGCTGTTTTTT.